This T cell receptor (beta chain) derives from a study of blood T cell repertoires in COVID-19. In this sample, this clone turned up a few times. Residents of about two dozen US areas, aged about 18 to 89 years, made up the participants. Researchers sorted participants into cohorts using their self-reported clinical history. Generated by immunoSEQ multiplex PCR, the TCRdb table keeps only in-frame clones and is missing some. The table has some 460,000 clones, 87% seen once. CDR1 SGHDN and CDR2 FVKESK come from the germline V gene. Trimming removed 1 base from V and 1 base from J, with 3 bases in between. CDR3 size: 13 residues.

The sample comprised PBMCs or T cells enriched from blood (not recorded which). The rearrangement links TRBV14 to TRBJ2-3; D is unclear. The receptor was isolated from a woman aged 18-29 years with acute COVID-19. The chain's CDR3 is CASSQAGTDTQYF. For the CDR3, the DNA is TGTGCCAGCAGCCAAGCGGGCACAGATACGCAGTATTTT.